The T cell receptor beta chain described here comes from a study of T cell responses to AZD1222 COVID-19 vaccine. The method was immunoSEQ multiplex PCR; TCRdb's version includes in-frame clones alone and lacks a portion of them. The sample contains some 130,000 clones, over 85% of which appear only once. Concerning this clone: Its antigen remains unknown.

Points from the study as a whole: AZD1222 recipients seropositive at baseline numbered only 5 or 6. White British donors predominated, females outnumbered males, and clonal diversity was possibly underestimated.

Germline CDR1 reads SNHLY; CDR2 reads FYNNEI. V lost 10 bases and J 5 bases, leaving 14 bases between the germline ends. The CDR3 runs to 12 residues. This TCR came from an adult in good health. The chain is built from TRBV2 and TRBJ1-1; a weak D match, TRBD1 (6 bases). The sequencing here drew on peripheral blood, taken on day 0 of AZD1222 vaccination. The CDR3 DNA follows: TGTGCCACAACAGGGTTTAATACTGAAGCTTTCTTT. Its translation: CATTGFNTEAFF.